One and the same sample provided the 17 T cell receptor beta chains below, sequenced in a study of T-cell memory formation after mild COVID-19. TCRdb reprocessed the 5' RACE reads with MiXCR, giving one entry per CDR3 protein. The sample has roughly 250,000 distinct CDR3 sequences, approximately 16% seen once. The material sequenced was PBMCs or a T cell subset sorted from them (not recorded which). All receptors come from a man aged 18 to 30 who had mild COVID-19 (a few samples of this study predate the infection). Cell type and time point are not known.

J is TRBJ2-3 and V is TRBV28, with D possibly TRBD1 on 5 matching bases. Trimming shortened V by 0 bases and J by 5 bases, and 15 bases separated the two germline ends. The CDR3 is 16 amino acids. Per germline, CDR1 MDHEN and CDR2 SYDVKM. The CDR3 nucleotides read TGTGCCAGCAGTTTATGGGGGTCCCTCACAGGAGATACGCAGTATTTT. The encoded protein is CASSLWGSLTGDTQYF.

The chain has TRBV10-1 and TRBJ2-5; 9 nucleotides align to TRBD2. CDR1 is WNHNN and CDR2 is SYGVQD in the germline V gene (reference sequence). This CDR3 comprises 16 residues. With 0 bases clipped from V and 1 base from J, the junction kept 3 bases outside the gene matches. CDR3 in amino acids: CASSESRLAVQETQYF. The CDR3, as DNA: TGCGCCAGCAGTGAGTCGAGACTAGCGGTCCAAGAGACCCAGTACTTC.

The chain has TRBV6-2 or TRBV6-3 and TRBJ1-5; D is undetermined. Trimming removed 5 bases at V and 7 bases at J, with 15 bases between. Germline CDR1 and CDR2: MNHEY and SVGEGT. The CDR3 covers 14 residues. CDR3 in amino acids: CASSTRLIDQPQHF. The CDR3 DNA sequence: TGTGCCAGCAGTACCAGGCTCATCGACCAGCCCCAGCATTTT.

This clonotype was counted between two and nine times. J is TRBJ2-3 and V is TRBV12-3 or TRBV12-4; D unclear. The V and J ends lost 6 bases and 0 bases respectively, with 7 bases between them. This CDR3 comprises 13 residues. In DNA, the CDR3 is TGTGCCAGCAGGGTATTGAGCACAGATACGCAGTATTTT. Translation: CASRVLSTDTQYF.

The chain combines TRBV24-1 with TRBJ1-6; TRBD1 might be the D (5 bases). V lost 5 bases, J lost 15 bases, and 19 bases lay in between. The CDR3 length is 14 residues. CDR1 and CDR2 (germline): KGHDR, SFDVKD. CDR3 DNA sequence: TGTGCCACCAGTGGCCCTCCGGGGCCCCGTGTCCTCCACTTT. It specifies CATSGPPGPRVLHF.

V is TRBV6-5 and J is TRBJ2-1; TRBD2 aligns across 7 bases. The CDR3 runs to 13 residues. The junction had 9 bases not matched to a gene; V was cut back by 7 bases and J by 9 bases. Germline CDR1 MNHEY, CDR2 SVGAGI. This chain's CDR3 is CASILLATGEQFF. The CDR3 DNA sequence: TGTGCCAGCATCTTACTAGCGACGGGTGAGCAGTTCTTC.

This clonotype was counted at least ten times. CDR3 sequence reads: CASSFEGRGEETQYF. In nucleotides, the CDR3 is TGCGCCAGCAGCTTTGAGGGGAGAGGGGAAGAGACCCAGTACTTC. The chain is built from TRBV5-1 and TRBJ2-5; D is possibly TRBD1 or TRBD2 (5 bases each). CDR1 SGHRS and CDR2 YFSETQ come from the germline V gene. The CDR3 is 15 amino acids. Trimming cost V 2 bases and J 3 bases, with 14 bases left between them.

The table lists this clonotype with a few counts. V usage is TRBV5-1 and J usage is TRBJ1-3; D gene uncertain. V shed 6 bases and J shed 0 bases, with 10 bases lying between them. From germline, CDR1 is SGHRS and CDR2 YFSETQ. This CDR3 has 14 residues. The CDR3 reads CASKEELSGNTIYF. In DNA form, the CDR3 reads TGCGCCAGCAAGGAGGAACTCTCTGGAAACACCATATATTTT. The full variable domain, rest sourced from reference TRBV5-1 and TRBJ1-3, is KAGVTQTPRYLIKTRGQQVTLSCSPISGHRSVSWYQQTPGQGLQFLFEYFSETQRNKGNFPGRFSGRQFSNSRSEMNVSTLELGDSALYLCASKEELSGNTIYFGEGSWLTVV.

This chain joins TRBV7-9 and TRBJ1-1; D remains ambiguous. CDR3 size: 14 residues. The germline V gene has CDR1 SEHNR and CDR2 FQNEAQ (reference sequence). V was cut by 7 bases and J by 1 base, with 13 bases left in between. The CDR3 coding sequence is TGTGCCAGCACCATCTCGCGAGAGAACACTGAAGCTTTCTTT. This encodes CASTISRENTEAFF.

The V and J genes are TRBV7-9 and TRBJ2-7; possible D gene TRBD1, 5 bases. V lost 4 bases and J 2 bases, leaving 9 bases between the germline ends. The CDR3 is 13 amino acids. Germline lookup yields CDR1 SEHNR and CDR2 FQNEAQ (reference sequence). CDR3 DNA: TGTGCCAGCAGCTCGACAGTAACCTACGAGCAGTACTTC. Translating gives CASSSTVTYEQYF.

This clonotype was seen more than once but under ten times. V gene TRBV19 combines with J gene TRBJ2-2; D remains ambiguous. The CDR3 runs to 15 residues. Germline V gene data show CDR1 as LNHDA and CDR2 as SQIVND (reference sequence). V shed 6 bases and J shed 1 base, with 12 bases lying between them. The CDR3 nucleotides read TGTGCCAGTAGAGGCCAGGTTTTGAACACCGGGGAGCTGTTTTTT. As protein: CASRGQVLNTGELFF.

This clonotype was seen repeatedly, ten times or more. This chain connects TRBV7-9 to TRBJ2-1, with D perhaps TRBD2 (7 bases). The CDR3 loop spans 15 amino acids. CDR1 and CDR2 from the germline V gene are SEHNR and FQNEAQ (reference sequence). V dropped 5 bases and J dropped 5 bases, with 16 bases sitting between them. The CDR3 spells CASSPRGGLHNEQFF. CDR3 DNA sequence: TGTGCCAGCAGCCCTAGGGGGGGTCTGCACAATGAGCAGTTCTTC.

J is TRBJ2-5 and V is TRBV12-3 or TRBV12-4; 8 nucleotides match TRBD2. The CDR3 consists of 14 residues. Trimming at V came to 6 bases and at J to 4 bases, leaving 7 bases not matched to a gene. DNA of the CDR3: TGTGCCAGCAGGCGGGCGGGGGGACCAGAGACCCAGTACTTC. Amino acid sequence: CASRRAGGPETQYF.

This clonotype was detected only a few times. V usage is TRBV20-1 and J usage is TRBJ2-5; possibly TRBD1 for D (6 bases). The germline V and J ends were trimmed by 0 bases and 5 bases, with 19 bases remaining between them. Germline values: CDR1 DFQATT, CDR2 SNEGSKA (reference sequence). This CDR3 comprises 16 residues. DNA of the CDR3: TGCAGTGCTAGAGATCCCCTAGTGGGGGCGGGTGAGACCCAGTACTTC. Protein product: CSARDPLVGAGETQYF.

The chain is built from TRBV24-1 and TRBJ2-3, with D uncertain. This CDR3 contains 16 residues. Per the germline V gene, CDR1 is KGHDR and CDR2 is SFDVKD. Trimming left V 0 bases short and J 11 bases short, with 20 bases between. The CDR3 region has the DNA TGTGCCACCAGTGATTTGCAGGCTAAAAGCACAGATTTGCAGTATTTT. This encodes CATSDLQAKSTDLQYF.

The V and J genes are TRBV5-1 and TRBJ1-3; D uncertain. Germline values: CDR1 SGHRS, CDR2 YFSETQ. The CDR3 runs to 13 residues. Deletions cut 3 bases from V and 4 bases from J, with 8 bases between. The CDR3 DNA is TGCGCCAGCAGCTCGGGAGGCGGAAACACCATATATTTT. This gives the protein CASSSGGGNTIYF.

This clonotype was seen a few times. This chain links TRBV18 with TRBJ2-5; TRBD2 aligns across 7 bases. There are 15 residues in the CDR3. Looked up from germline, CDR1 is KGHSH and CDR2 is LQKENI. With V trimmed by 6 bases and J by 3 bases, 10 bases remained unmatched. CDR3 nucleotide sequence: TGTGCCAGCTCGCCCCCGGGACTACGAGAAGAGACCCAGTACTTC. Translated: CASSPPGLREETQYF.